One T cell receptor beta chain is described in this entry. Its antigen is not known. These data belong to a study of T cell repertoires in cytomegalovirus infection. As for the study in general: CMV epitopes used comprised recently identified HLA-C-restricted ones and well-studied HLA-B-restricted ones. Public signatures in TCR beta pointed to CMV infection and matching HLA type.

Study-level results: Cumulative frequency of public TCR beta families picked out carriers of CMV plus the relevant HLA. The study found HLA-C-restricted CMV-specific TCR beta clonotypes dominating the ex vivo response.

The CDR3 is 11 residues long. V lost 1 base to trimming and J lost 6 bases, with 3 bases between them. Germline V gene lookup returns CDR1 DFQATT and CDR2 SNEGSKA (reference sequence). TCRdb fed the reads into MiXCR, producing one record per CDR3 protein. The table records around 900,000 distinct CDR3 sequences, approximately 33% of them present only once. The J gene is TRBJ2-2, the V gene TRBV20-1; D is unresolved. The source is a human donor in good health (CMV status not recorded). Some clones in this sample may be carry-over from other donors' samples. Sequencing was performed on cultured CD8+ T cells from PBMCs, taken from culture after CMV antigen stimulation. The CDR3 protein is CSARGSGELFF. CDR3 sequence (DNA): TGCAGTGCTAGAGGGTCCGGGGAGCTGTTTTTT.